The clone carrying this T cell receptor (beta chain) appeared once. In the same sample, other DNA sequences code for this CDR3. The entry originates in a study of shared clonotypes between healthy human individuals. The CDR3 sequence is 15 residues long. V dropped 1 base and J dropped 1 base, with 8 bases sitting between them. Germline V gene lookup returns CDR1 SGHTA and CDR2 FQGNSA. Clones were sequenced by immunoSEQ multiplex PCR, and TCRdb holds only the in-frame ones, with some missing. The top ten clones hold roughly 0.13% of a sample with around 2.3 million clones, around 95% of them seen once.

The clonotype comes from a young man in good health. Sequenced: naive CD4+ T cells sorted from blood. The sample's subset: CD45RA+ positively selected. This chain links TRBV7-2 with TRBJ1-5; TRBD1 might be the D (5 bases). The CDR3: CASSLGGISNQPQHF. The CDR3 DNA reads as TGTGCCAGCAGCTTAGGGGGGATAAGCAATCAGCCCCAGCATTTT.